This T cell receptor (beta chain) was documented in a study of T cells in localized non-small cell lung cancer. Study-wide results and limits: Peak T cell clonality was found in uninvolved adjacent lung, exceeding tumor. Median detection of top 100 tumor clones in adjacent lung was about 52 clones. Sequencing involved a lone tumor region, leaving heterogeneity possible.

This CDR3 has 16 residues. Germline lookup yields CDR1 SGHRS and CDR2 YFSETQ. With V trimmed by 1 base and J by 5 bases, 9 bases remained unmatched. A remark on this clone: The target antigen is unknown.

The repertoire was sequenced with immunoSEQ multiplex PCR; TCRdb's copy has only in-frame clones and lacks some. The sample contains about 15,000 clones, around 83% of which appear only once. The specimen was peripheral blood, collected before any cancer treatment. The chain couples TRBV5-1 to TRBJ1-5, with 7 positions matching TRBD1. The clonotype originates from a female donor aged 60 or older with stage I squamous cell lung carcinoma. CDR3 sequence reads: CASSLYPNRGDQPQHF. The CDR3 nucleotides read TGCGCCAGCAGCTTGTACCCCAACAGGGGTGATCAGCCCCAGCATTTT.